This T cell receptor beta chain was sequenced for a study of T-cell memory formation after mild COVID-19. Study at large: TCR clustering was largely donor specific. General study findings and limits: Within pre-infection memory, some responding clones were found, suggesting cross-reactive memory joined.

Each CDR3 protein gets one entry after TCRdb re-called the 5' RACE reads with MiXCR. The sample includes 120,000 to 150,000 distinct CDR3 sequences, about 19% seen only once; the top ten take under 2.5%. After removal of 5 bases from V and 0 bases from J, the junction contained 8 bases not matched to a gene. The germline V gene has CDR1 LGHDT and CDR2 YNNKEL (reference sequence). This CDR3 is built from 16 residues. Comments on this clonotype: The antigen is undetermined.

This clonotype was obtained from an adult woman who had mild COVID-19 (a few samples of this study predate the infection). Cell type and time point are not known. The chain has TRBV3-1 and TRBJ1-1, with TRBD1 matching 8 bases. The material sequenced was PBMCs or a T cell subset sorted from them (not recorded which). The CDR3 sequence is CASSTPGQVMNTEAFF. The CDR3 DNA sequence: TGTGCCAGCAGCACTCCGGGACAGGTCATGAACACTGAAGCTTTCTTT.